Described below is a single TCR beta chain sequence and its context. Which antigen it targets is not known. No per-base quality is available; no much larger clone lies one base away. Trimming takes 5 bases off V and 5 bases off J; junction bases not matched to a gene: 6. Reading from cysteine to phenylalanine, the CDR3 counts 14 amino acids. CDR3 DNA only is kept here, 42 bases in frame from base 1. The germline V gene encodes CDR1 GTSNPN and CDR2 SVGIG (reference sequence). Participants in the prospective study were enrolled through a virtual design, were aged about 18 to 100 years, and lived in approximately 24 United States geographic areas. To assign participants to cohorts, the prospective study relied on clinical history that participants themselves reported in a screening survey and a study questionnaire. In the prospective study, mobile phlebotomists collected whole blood, serum and a nasopharyngeal or oropharyngeal swab from each participant. Participants in the prospective study had the option to provide additional blood draws and questionnaires over a roughly 2-month period. Blood samples from the prospective study were shipped frozen or at room temperature prior to DNA extraction.

The record originates from a study of blood T cell repertoires in COVID-19 (dated by TCRdb to 2020 to 2022). With regard to the full study: Collaborator samples came from the United States, Italy and Spain and covered acute and convalescent phases of COVID-19. The material from the prospective study consisted of cDNA or gDNA derived from T cells, B-cell-depleted T cells, or PBMCs. Subjects who had been exposed to COVID-19, were actively infected with it, or had recovered from it provided the deeply sampled blood TCRbeta repertoires that made up the dataset. The repertoires were made available in a free public database intended to serve as a resource for research on the immune response to SARS-CoV-2. Samples came from the ongoing ImmuneRACE study (first 160 participants) plus 1,254 subjects from 6 global collaborators. The sample metadata nearly always contained a de-identified subject ID, COVID-19 status, age in years and sex. Where HLA class I and class II types were available, the types were taken from metadata supplied by the sample provider, not from assay-based typing. The research as a whole found: The quantity of clinical and demographic metadata differed by source and by participant and was supplied without curation.

TCRbeta CDR3 regions were amplified from genomic DNA using the immunoSEQ Assay, a bias-controlled multiplex PCR. On the study's bioinformatics: The number of nucleated cells in each sample was estimated from the amplification of reference gene primers within the assay. To quantify the absolute abundance of each unique TCRbeta CDR3 rearrangement, sequence reads were collapsed and filtered. Productive Simpson clonality was computed per sample as the square root of Simpson's diversity index over productive rearrangements. Entries here come from immuneACCESS through TCRdb and include only in-frame sequences with V and J called. Some clones fail to appear in such tables; in the studies checked, an unresolved V gene covers under half of the shortfall, and the cause of the remainder is unknown. The V and J calls and the clone size are those of that table, but D and trimming were determined from the DNA. The sample includes 250,000 to 300,000 clones, with about 91% observed a single time. The top ten hold 1.2% of the sample.

The sample taken for sequencing was PBMCs or T cells enriched from blood (not recorded which). Rearrangement joined TRBV30 to TRBJ2-1; 10 bases in the junction line up with TRBD1. This receptor was identified in a human donor in a cohort exposed to, infected with or recovered from COVID-19 (not recorded which). The donor label of this sample is uncertain. For the CDR3, the sequence is CAWEPGTGDNEQFF. The bases are TGTGCCTGGGAACCCGGGACAGGGGACAATGAGCAGTTCTTC.